Listed here is a single T cell receptor (beta chain). The antigen is undetermined. These data originate in a study of T cells in narcolepsy. About the research overall: Patients with NT1 or NT2 and healthy control donors were enrolled. The study, taken as a whole, reports: Comparing one patient's CSF and blood CD4+ clonotypes highlighted HCRT- and TRIB2-specific autoreactive clonotypes.

Here immunoSEQ multiplex PCR was the method, and the copy in TCRdb shows in-frame clones only, minus some. The sample lists around 26,000 clones; 60% to 75% were seen once. From germline, CDR1 is MGHRA and CDR2 YSYEKL. This CDR3 contains 15 residues. V lost 4 bases and J lost 4, with 16 bases in between. This receptor was obtained from a human donor in good health. The rearrangement links TRBV4-1 to TRBJ1-2; D not certain. Sequenced material: memory (CD45RA-) CD4+ T cells from blood. The CDR3 region is CASSPPSREAYGYTF. CDR3 coding DNA: TGCGCCAGCAGCCCACCTTCGAGGGAGGCCTATGGCTACACCTTC.